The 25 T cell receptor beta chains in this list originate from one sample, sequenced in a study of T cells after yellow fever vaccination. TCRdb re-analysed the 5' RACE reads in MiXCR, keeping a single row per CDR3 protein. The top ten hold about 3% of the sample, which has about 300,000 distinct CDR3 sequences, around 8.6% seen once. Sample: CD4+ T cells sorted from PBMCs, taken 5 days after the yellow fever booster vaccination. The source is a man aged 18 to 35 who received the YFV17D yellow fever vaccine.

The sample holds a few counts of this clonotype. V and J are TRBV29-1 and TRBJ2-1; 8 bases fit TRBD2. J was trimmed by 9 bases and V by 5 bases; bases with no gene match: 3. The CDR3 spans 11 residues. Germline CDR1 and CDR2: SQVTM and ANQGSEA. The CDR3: CSVRRGGEQFF. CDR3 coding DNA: TGCAGCGTTCGCCGGGGGGGTGAGCAGTTCTTC.

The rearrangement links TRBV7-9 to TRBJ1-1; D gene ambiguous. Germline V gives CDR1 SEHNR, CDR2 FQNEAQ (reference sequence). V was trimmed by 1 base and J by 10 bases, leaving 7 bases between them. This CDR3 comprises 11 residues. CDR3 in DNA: TGTGCCAGCAGCTTAGAGGGTGGAGCTTTCTTT. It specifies CASSLEGGAFF.

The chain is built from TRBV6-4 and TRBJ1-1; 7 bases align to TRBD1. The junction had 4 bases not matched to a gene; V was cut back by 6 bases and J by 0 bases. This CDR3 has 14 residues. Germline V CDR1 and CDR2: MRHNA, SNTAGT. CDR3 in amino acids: CASRRQGLNTEAFF. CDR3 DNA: TGTGCCAGCAGGAGACAGGGCTTGAACACTGAAGCTTTCTTT.

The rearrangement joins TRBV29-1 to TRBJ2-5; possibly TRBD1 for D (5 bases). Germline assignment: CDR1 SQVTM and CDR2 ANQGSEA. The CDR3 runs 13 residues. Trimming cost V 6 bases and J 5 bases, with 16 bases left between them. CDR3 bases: TGCAGCGTAGTAAGGGGCGCTGCCGAGACCCAGTACTTC. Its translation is CSVVRGAAETQYF.

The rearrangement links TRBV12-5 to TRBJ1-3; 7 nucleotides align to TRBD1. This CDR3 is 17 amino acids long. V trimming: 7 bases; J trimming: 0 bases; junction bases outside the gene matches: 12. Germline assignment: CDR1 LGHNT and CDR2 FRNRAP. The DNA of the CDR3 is TGTGCTAGTGCCCCAAGGACAGGCCGTAACTCTGGAAACACCATATATTTT. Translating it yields CASAPRTGRNSGNTIYF. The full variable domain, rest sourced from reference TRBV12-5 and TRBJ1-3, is DARVTQTPRHKVTEMGQEVTMRCQPILGHNTVFWYRQTMMQGLELLAYFRNRAPLDDSGMPKDRFSAEMPDATLATLKIQPSEPRDSAVYFCASAPRTGRNSGNTIYFGEGSWLTVV.

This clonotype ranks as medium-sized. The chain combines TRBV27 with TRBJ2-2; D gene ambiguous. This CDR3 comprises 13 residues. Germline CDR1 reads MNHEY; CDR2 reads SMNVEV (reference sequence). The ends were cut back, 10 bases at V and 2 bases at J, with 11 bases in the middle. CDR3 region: CATGSANTGELFF. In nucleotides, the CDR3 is TGTGCCACTGGGTCGGCCAACACCGGGGAGCTGTTTTTT.

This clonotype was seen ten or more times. Here the CDR3 reads CASSLDRAHNSPLHF. CDR3 in DNA: TGCGCCAGCAGCTTGGACCGGGCCCATAATTCACCCCTCCACTTT. The rearrangement links TRBV5-1 to TRBJ1-6; D not certain. CDR1 is SGHRS and CDR2 is YFSETQ in the germline V gene. Trimming stripped 0 bases from V and 5 bases from J, with 9 bases between. The CDR3 loop spans 15 amino acids.

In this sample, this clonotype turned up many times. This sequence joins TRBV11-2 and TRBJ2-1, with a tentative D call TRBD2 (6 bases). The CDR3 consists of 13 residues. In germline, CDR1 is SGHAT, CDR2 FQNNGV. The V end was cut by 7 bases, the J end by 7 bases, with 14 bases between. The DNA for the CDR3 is TGTGCCAGCACTGCCTGGGGGGTGAATGAGCAGTTCTTC. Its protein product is CASTAWGVNEQFF.

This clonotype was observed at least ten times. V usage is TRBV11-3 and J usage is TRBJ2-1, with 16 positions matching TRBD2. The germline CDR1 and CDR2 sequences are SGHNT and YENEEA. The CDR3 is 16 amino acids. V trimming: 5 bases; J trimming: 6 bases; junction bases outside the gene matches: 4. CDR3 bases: TGTGCCAGCAGCATCGGGACTAGCGGGGGGGCCAATGAGCAGTTCTTC. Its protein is CASSIGTSGGANEQFF.

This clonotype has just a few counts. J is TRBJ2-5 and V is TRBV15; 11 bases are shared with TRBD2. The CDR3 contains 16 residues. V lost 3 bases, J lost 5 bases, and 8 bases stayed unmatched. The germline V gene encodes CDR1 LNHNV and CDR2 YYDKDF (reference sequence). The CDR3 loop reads CATSSASGGPWETQYF. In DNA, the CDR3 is TGTGCCACCAGCAGTGCTAGCGGGGGGCCATGGGAGACCCAGTACTTC. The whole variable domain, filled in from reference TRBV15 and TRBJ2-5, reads DAMVIQNPRYQVTQFGKPVTLSCSQTLNHNVMYWYQQKSSQAPKLLFHYYDKDFNNEADTPDNFQSRRPNTSFCFLDIRSPGLGDTAMYLCATSSASGGPWETQYFGPGTRLLVL.

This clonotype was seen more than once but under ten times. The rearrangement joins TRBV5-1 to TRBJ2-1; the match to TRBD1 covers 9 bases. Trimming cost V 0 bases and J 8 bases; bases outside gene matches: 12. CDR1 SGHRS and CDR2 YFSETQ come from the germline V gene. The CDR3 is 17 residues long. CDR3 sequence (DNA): TGCGCCAGCAGCTTGGCCCAGGGGACAGGGTATCGTGATGAGCAGTTCTTC. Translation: CASSLAQGTGYRDEQFF.

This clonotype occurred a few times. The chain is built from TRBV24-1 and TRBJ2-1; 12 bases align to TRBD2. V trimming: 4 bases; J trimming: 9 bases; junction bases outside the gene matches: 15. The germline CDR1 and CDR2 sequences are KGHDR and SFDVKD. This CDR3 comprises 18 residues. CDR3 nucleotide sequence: TGTGCCACCAGTGACCCCAAAGCACTAGCGGGGGGTAAACCTGAGCAGTTCTTC. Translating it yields CATSDPKALAGGKPEQFF.

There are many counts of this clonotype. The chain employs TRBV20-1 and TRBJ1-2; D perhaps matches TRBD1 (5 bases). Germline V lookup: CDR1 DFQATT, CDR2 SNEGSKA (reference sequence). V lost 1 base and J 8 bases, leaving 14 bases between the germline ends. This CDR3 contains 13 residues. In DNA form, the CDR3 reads TGCAGTGCTAGAGTTGCGGGGGATCTAGGCTACACCTTC. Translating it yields CSARVAGDLGYTF.

The CDR3 loop is CASRPTGTAYEQYF. Here the CDR3 DNA reads TGTGCCAGCAGACCCACCGGGACAGCCTACGAGCAGTACTTC. The gene calls are TRBV6-5 and TRBJ2-7; 7 bases are shared with TRBD1. This CDR3 has 14 residues. V was clipped by 6 bases and J by 2 bases; unmatched bases: 7. The germline gives CDR1 MNHEY, CDR2 SVGAGI.

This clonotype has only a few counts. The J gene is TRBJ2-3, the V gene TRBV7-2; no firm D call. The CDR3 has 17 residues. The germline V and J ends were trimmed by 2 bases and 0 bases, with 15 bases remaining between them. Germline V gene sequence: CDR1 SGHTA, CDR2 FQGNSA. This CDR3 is CASSLMGRGVSTDTQYF. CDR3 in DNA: TGTGCCAGCAGCTTAATGGGTCGTGGGGTTAGCACAGATACGCAGTATTTT.

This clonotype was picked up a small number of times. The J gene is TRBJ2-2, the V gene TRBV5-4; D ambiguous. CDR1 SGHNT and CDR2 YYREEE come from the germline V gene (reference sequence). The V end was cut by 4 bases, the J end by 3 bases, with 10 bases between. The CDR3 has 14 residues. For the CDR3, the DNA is TGTGCCAGCAGCCATGGACCGGACACCGGGGAGCTGTTTTTT. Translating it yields CASSHGPDTGELFF.

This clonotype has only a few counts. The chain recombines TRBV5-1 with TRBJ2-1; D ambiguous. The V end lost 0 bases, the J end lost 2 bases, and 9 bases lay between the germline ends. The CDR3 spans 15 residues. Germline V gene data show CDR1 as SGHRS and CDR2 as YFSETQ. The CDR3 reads CASSLAQSTYNEQFF. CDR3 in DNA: TGCGCCAGCAGCTTGGCACAGAGTACCTACAATGAGCAGTTCTTC.

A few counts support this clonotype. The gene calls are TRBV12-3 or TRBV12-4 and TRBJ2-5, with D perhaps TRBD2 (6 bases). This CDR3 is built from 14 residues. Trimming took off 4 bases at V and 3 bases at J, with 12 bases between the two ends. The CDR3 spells CASSSRRTKETQYF. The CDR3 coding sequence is TGTGCCAGCAGTTCGCGTAGGACTAAAGAGACCCAGTACTTC.

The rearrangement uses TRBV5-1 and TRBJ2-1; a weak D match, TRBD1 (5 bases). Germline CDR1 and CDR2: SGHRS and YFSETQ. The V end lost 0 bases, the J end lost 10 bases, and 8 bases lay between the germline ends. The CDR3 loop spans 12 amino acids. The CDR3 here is CASSLVRQEQFF. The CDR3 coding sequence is TGCGCCAGCAGCTTGGTTAGACAGGAGCAGTTCTTC.

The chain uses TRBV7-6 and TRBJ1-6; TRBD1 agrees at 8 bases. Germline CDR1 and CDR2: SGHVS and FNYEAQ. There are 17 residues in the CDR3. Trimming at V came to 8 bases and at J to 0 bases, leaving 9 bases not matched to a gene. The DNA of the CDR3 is TGTGCCAGCGGGCTCCGACAGGGGAGCTCCTATAATTCACCCCTCCACTTT. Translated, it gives CASGLRQGSSYNSPLHF.

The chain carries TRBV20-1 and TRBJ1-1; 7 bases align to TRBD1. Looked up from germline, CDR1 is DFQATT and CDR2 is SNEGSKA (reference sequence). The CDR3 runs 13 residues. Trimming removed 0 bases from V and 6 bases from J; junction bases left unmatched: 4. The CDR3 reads CSAREDRYSEAFF. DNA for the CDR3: TGCAGTGCTAGAGAGGACAGGTACTCTGAAGCTTTCTTT.

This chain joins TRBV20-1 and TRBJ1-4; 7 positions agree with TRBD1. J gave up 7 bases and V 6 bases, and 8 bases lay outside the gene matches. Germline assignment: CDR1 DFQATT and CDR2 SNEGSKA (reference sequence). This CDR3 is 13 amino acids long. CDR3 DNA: TGCAGTGCAGGGGGCTCGTGGAGTGAAAAACTGTTTTTT. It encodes CSAGGSWSEKLFF.

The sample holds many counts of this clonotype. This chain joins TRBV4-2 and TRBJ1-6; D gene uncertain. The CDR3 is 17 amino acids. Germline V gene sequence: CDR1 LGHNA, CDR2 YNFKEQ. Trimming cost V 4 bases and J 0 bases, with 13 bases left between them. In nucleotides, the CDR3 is TGTGCCAGCAGCCCGAGCGGCAGCCGCTCCTATAATTCACCCCTCCACTTT. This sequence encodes CASSPSGSRSYNSPLHF.

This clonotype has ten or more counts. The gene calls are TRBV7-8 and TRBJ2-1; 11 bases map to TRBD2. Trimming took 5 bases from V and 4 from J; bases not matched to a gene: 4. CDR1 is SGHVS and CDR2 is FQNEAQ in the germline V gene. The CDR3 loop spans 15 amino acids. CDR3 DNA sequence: TGTGCCAGCAGCCTTAGCGGGGGGGCTTACAATGAGCAGTTCTTC. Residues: CASSLSGGAYNEQFF.

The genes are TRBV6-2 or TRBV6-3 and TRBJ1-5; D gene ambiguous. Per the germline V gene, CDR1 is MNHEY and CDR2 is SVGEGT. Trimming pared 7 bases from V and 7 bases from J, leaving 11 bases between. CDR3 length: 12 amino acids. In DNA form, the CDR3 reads TGTGCCAGCATCCGGGCCTCGCAGCCCCAGCATTTT. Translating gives CASIRASQPQHF.